These 25 T cell receptor beta chains share one sample of origin, sequenced in a study of molecular identifiers for immune sequencing clone quantification. One entry per CDR3 protein results from TCRdb running MiXCR on the PCR reads. The sample has roughly 50,000 distinct CDR3 sequences; 20% to 25% are singletons. Sequencing was carried out using naive CD8+ T cells from blood, with Jurkat cell RNA spiked in. Subset meaning: FACS-sorted CD8+CD4-CCR7+CD45RA+ naive T cells. Receptors originate from a human donor in good health. Some libraries in this study had Jurkat cell RNA spiked in.

This clonotype was counted only a few times. The chain carries TRBV11-2 and TRBJ2-5; 12 positions match TRBD2. CDR3 length: 16 amino acids. Trimming removed 2 bases from V and 3 bases from J; junction bases left unmatched: 4. CDR1 is SGHAT and CDR2 is FQNNGV in the germline V gene. The CDR3 nucleotides read TGTGCCAGCAGCTTATTGGCTAGCGGGGGGGAAGAGACCCAGTACTTC. Protein sequence: CASSLLASGGEETQYF. The full variable domain, with the rest looked up from reference TRBV11-2 and TRBJ2-5, is EAGVAQSPRYKIIEKRQSVAFWCNPISGHATLYWYQQILGQGPKLLIQFQNNGVVDDSQLPKDRFSAERLKGVDSTLKIQPAKLEDSAVYLCASSLLASGGEETQYFGPGTRLLVL.

As regards this clonotype: This clone may be a read error of a much larger clone one base away. The DNA is left out, because the CDR3 cannot be placed on it with certainty; the CDR3 is given as TCRdb lists it. CDR3: CASSFGGGSVETRYF. The chain links TRBV7-3 to TRBJ2-5; the table assigns TRBD2, which was not confirmed against the DNA. 15 amino acids form the CDR3, both terminal residues included. Germline CDR1 is SGHTA and CDR2 is FQGTGA.

About this clonotype itself: Since a much larger clone is just one base distant, this may be a read error. The CDR3 reads CACSLIHEQFF. In DNA form, the CDR3 reads TGTGCCTGCAGCTTAATCCATGAGCAGTTCTTC. The V and J genes are TRBV7-8 and TRBJ2-1, with no clear D. Looked up from germline, CDR1 is SGHVS and CDR2 is FQNEAQ. The CDR3 is 11 amino acids.

About this clonotype: The CDR3 does not close with the conserved phenylalanine or tryptophan, likely indicating a read error. The CDR3, as DNA: TGTGCCAGCAGCTTAGGGCCCCGGACAGGGGAGGAGACCCAGTACATC. It specifies CASSLGPRTGEETQYI. V gene TRBV11-2 combines with J gene TRBJ2-5; 9 nucleotides line up with TRBD1. Germline V CDR1 and CDR2: SGHAT, FQNNGV. The V and J ends lost 1 base and 5 bases, in that order; junction bases with no gene match: 8. The CDR3 runs 16 residues.

This clonotype was counted a few times. The V call is TRBV2, the J call TRBJ1-1; the D is unclear. Germline assignment: CDR1 SNHLY and CDR2 FYNNEI. There are 14 residues in the CDR3. Trimming left V 0 bases short and J 4 bases short, with 9 bases between. The CDR3 nucleotides read TGTGCCAGCAGTGAAGCTCAGGCCCGCACTGAAGCTTTCTTT. Amino acid sequence: CASSEAQARTEAFF.

This clonotype showed up many times. The genes are TRBV6-6 and TRBJ2-3; 10 bases line up with TRBD2. The CDR3 extends over 15 amino acids. With 5 bases clipped from V and 1 base from J, the junction kept 3 bases outside the gene matches. The germline gives CDR1 MNHNY, CDR2 SVGAGI (reference sequence). The CDR3 protein is CASSPGLAGTDTQYF. The CDR3 DNA reads TGTGCCAGCAGTCCAGGACTAGCGGGCACAGATACGCAGTATTTT.

The sample holds a few counts of this clonotype. V is TRBV14 and J is TRBJ2-3; weak D call: TRBD2 (6 bases). Germline V gene sequence: CDR1 SGHDN, CDR2 FVKESK. Between the trimmed V and J ends, which lost 4 bases and 2 bases, there was a span of 13 bases. The CDR3 runs to 15 residues. The CDR3 coding sequence is TGTGCCAGCAGCCCCAATAGCGGCAACACAGATACGCAGTATTTT. Amino acids: CASSPNSGNTDTQYF.

This clonotype was seen at least ten times. The chain uses TRBV28 and TRBJ1-1; 12 nucleotides agree with TRBD1. CDR3 length: 17 residues. Germline CDR1 reads MDHEN; CDR2 reads SYDVKM. Trimming took 5 bases from V and 3 from J; bases not matched to a gene: 10. The CDR3 bases are TGTGCCAGCAGTCTCCTCGGGGGACAGGGGGCTTACACTGAAGCTTTCTTT. Translated: CASSLLGGQGAYTEAFF.

There are a few counts of this clonotype. This chain joins TRBV6-5 and TRBJ2-3; D might be TRBD1 (5 bases). Trimming took 7 bases from V and 2 from J, leaving 13 bases between them. The germline V gene has CDR1 MNHEY and CDR2 SVGAGI. The CDR3 extends over 14 amino acids. The CDR3 DNA is TGTGCCAGCACCGGAGCAGGGCCCACAGATACGCAGTATTTT. This translates into CASTGAGPTDTQYF.

This clonotype was recorded many times. The J gene is TRBJ1-1, the V gene TRBV27; no definite D call. The CDR3 sequence is 13 residues long. Germline V lookup: CDR1 MNHEY, CDR2 SMNVEV (reference sequence). V lost 6 bases and J 4 bases, leaving 12 bases between the germline ends. The CDR3, as DNA: TGTGCCAGCAGAGAGGGAACTTTCACTGAAGCTTTCTTT. This encodes CASREGTFTEAFF.

This clonotype was picked up one time. The junction departs from the called germline gene at one end, perhaps through a read error. This chain links TRBV29-1 with TRBJ2-2; TRBD2 matches 8 bases. Looked up from germline, CDR1 is SQVTM and CDR2 is ANQGSEA. The CDR3 spans 12 residues. The CDR3 DNA sequence: TGCAGCGTTGCGGGGGGGGCCGGGGCGCTGTTTTTT. This gives the protein CSVAGGAGALFF.

The chain combines TRBV4-1 with TRBJ2-7; TRBD2 matches 7 bases. Germline-derived CDR1 and CDR2 are MGHRA and YSYEKL. CDR3 length: 17 residues. The V gene end was trimmed by 2 bases and the J gene end by 3 bases; junction bases not matched to a gene: 13. The CDR3 reads CASSQLISGDGFYEQYF. CDR3 in DNA: TGCGCCAGCAGCCAACTAATCAGCGGGGACGGGTTCTACGAGCAGTACTTC.

This clonotype was observed many times. This rearrangement joins TRBV4-2 to TRBJ2-3; no clear D. The CDR3 runs 16 residues. V was trimmed by 3 bases and J by 4 bases, leaving 17 bases between them. Germline V gene sequence: CDR1 LGHNA, CDR2 YNFKEQ. This chain's CDR3 is CASSQDLGFVADTQYF. In nucleotides, the CDR3 is TGTGCCAGCAGCCAGGATTTAGGGTTTGTCGCAGATACGCAGTATTTT.

Comments on this clonotype: A much larger clone sits a single nucleotide away, making a read error possible. The genes are TRBV29-1 and TRBJ1-4; 9 bases align to TRBD1. This CDR3 has 15 residues. Unmatched junction bases numbered 11, after V lost 6 bases and J lost 6 bases. CDR1 is SQVTM, CDR2 ANQGSEA, per germline. The CDR3 reads CSVQRTGVKHEKLFF. The CDR3 DNA reads TGCAGCGTCCAACGGACAGGGGTGAAACATGAAAAACTGTTTTTT.

The table lists this clonotype with a few counts. At one boundary the junction diverges from the germline segment, which might be a read error. This chain joins TRBV5-4 and TRBJ2-7, with D tentatively TRBD1 or TRBD2 (5 bases each). CDR3 length: 15 amino acids. Germline V gene data show CDR1 as SGHNT and CDR2 as YYREEE (reference sequence). This CDR3 reads CASSYGVAGTYGQYF. The CDR3 DNA is TGTGCCAGCAGCTATGGAGTGGCAGGGACCTACGGGCAGTACTTC. Full variable domain (outside the CDR3, taken from reference TRBV5-4 and TRBJ2-7): ETGVTQSPTHLIKTRGQQVTLRCSSQSGHNTVSWYQQALGQGPQFIFQYYREEENGRGNFPPRFSGLQFPNYSSELNVNALELDDSALYLCASSYGVAGTYGQYFGPGTRLTVT.

This clonotype occurred many times. V gene TRBV19 combines with J gene TRBJ1-2; TRBD1 is a possible D gene (6 bases). Trimming cost V 7 bases and J 1 base, with 19 bases left between them. Germline assignment: CDR1 LNHDA and CDR2 SQIVND (reference sequence). This CDR3 comprises 16 residues. This CDR3 is CASIPGQRGINYGYTF. DNA of the CDR3: TGTGCCAGTATCCCGGGACAAAGGGGAATTAACTATGGCTACACCTTC.

This clonotype has only one observation. The CDR3 carries no conserved terminal phenylalanine or tryptophan, so it likely arises from a read error. V is TRBV7-9 and J is TRBJ2-5, with a possible D match to TRBD2 (6 bases). The germline V gene has CDR1 SEHNR and CDR2 FQNEAQ (reference sequence). The CDR3 loop spans 15 amino acids. The CDR3 region is CVSSPPVGGQETQYI. CDR3 DNA sequence: TGTGTCAGCAGCCCGCCCGTCGGGGGACAAGAGACCCAGTACATC.

With regard to this clonotype: A much larger clone differs by one base, so this may be a read error. This chain uses TRBV12-3 or TRBV12-4 with TRBJ2-3, with D possibly matching TRBD1 (5 bases). Trimming took 8 bases from V and 5 from J, leaving 14 bases between them. The CDR3 is 13 residues long. In DNA, the CDR3 is TGTGCCAGCGGTCCAGGGTTCCGAGATACGCAGTATTTT. Protein: CASGPGFRDTQYF.

This clonotype was recorded many times. This chain uses TRBV4-2 with TRBJ1-1; 7 nucleotides line up with TRBD1. After removal of 0 bases from V and 1 base from J, the junction contained 11 bases not matched to a gene. The CDR3 covers 18 residues. Germline CDR1 reads LGHNA; CDR2 reads YNFKEQ. Here the CDR3 reads CASSQETGLTIENTEAFF. The DNA of the CDR3 is TGTGCCAGCAGCCAAGAGACAGGGCTGACTATTGAGAACACTGAAGCTTTCTTT.

To note about this clonotype: A much larger clone differs by one base, so this may be a read error. The rearrangement uses TRBV6-4 and TRBJ2-5; D not certain. V gave up 2 bases and J gave up 1 base, with 14 bases separating them. The CDR3 spans 16 residues. Germline CDR1 and CDR2: MRHNA and SNTAGT. The CDR3 DNA follows: TGTGCCAGCAGTGACAATCCCCCGGGCCCCCAAGAGACCCAGTACTTC. Protein: CASSDNPPGPQETQYF.

This chain links TRBV11-2 with TRBJ1-1; D may be TRBD1 (5 bases). Germline CDR1 reads SGHAT; CDR2 reads FQNNGV. The CDR3 totals 17 residues. Between the trimmed V and J ends, which lost 5 bases and 4 bases, there was a span of 23 bases. CDR3 protein: CASSPGSGFVSGTEAFF. DNA of the CDR3: TGTGCCAGCAGCCCCGGATCAGGGTTCGTTTCGGGCACTGAAGCTTTCTTT.

The chain combines TRBV20-1 with TRBJ2-1; 12 bases map to TRBD2. The CDR3 is 15 residues long. After removal of 5 bases from V and 13 bases from J, the junction contained 15 bases not matched to a gene. The germline V gene encodes CDR1 DFQATT and CDR2 SNEGSKA (reference sequence). The CDR3 DNA is TGCAGTGCTGTCCCTCTGGCGACTAGCGGGAGAGTCCAGTTCTTC. Residues: CSAVPLATSGRVQFF.

This clonotype was seen at least ten times. The chain carries TRBV27 and TRBJ1-2, with D possibly being TRBD1 (6 bases). This CDR3 has 13 residues. CDR1 and CDR2 (germline): MNHEY, SMNVEV (reference sequence). V was pared by 5 bases and J by 2 bases, with 9 bases between. CDR3 coding DNA: TGTGCCAGCAGTCTTGGACAGAACTATGGCTACACCTTC. Translation gives CASSLGQNYGYTF.

V is TRBV19 and J is TRBJ2-1, with TRBD1 identical over 7 bases. The CDR3 is made up of 14 amino acids. Trimming removed 4 bases from V and 7 bases from J; junction bases left unmatched: 7. The germline gives CDR1 LNHDA, CDR2 SQIVND (reference sequence). The DNA for the CDR3 is TGTGCCAGTAGTAGGACAGGACCCAGGAATGAGCAGTTCTTC. Residues: CASSRTGPRNEQFF.

Comment on this clonotype: This may be a read error: a much more frequent sequence differs by one nucleotide. The chain has TRBV4-3 and TRBJ1-3, with 7 bases matching TRBD1. The germline V gene has CDR1 LGHNA and CDR2 YSLEER. The trim removed 3 bases at V and 2 bases at J, leaving 7 bases unmatched. This CDR3 comprises 16 residues. The CDR3, as DNA: TGCGCCAGCAGCCACGATTGGACAGGCCCTGGAAACACCATATATTTT. Protein sequence: CASSHDWTGPGNTIYF.